The present T cell receptor (beta chain) was sequenced within a study of blood T cell repertoires in COVID-19. Authors' analysis steps: Counts of nucleated cells, estimated from reference gene primer amplification, were obtained. Assay: immunoSEQ multiplex PCR; the TCRdb copy retains only in-frame clones and omits some. The V and J calls and clone size were taken over from that table, and D and trimming were inferred from the DNA. The sample records around 340,000 clones, about 86% being singletons. The table lists this clone with a few counts. CDR3 length equals 13 residues. The V gene's germline CDR1 is SGHAT and CDR2 FQNNGV. The V and J ends lost 5 bases and 9 bases, in that order; junction bases with no gene match: 9.

Sequences were obtained from PBMCs or T cells enriched from blood (not recorded which). The V call is TRBV11-2, the J call TRBJ1-2; 7 positions match TRBD1. This clonotype was obtained from a woman aged 35 to 49 with acute COVID-19. The CDR3 loop is CASSPRQGGSYTF. As DNA, the CDR3 is TGTGCCAGCAGCCCAAGACAGGGCGGAAGCTACACCTTC.